This T cell receptor (beta chain) appears in the sequencing data of a study of cytomegalovirus exposure and HLA in healthy donors. Study details: Among roughly 180 million T cells, an earlier analysis found 117 million unique TCR beta sequences.

Researchers ran the PCR with 60 Vbeta and 13 Jbeta primers. The repertoire was sequenced with immunoSEQ multiplex PCR; TCRdb's copy has only in-frame clones and lacks some. The sample includes 160,000 or so clones, around 80% of them seen just once. Turning to this clone: Its specificity is not known.

Study-level findings and limits: An analysis was carried out later, and it reportedly showed fewer N-insertions in an Asian-associated ancestry cluster than the roughly 700-donor mean.

Germline-derived CDR1 and CDR2 are MNHEY and SVGAGI. This CDR3 region has 14 residues. Sequencing was performed on PBMCs. The genes are TRBV6-5 and TRBJ2-5, with TRBD2 identical over 7 bases. The J call may be wrong; the DNA end is better matched by TRBJ2-7. The clonotype originates from a man in his forties in good health and CMV-seronegative. The CDR3: CASSSGGPVYEQYF. The CDR3, as DNA: TGTGCCAGCAGTTCGGGAGGCCCCGTATACGAGCAGTACTTC.